This entry concerns a single TCR beta chain. Its specificity is unknown. Trimming stripped 8 bases from V and 5 bases from J, with 19 bases between. This CDR3 is 15 amino acids long. Germline CDR1 MGHDK, CDR2 SYGVNS. Method: immunoSEQ multiplex PCR; TCRdb's copy keeps in-frame clones and lacks some. The sample carries approximately 1,800 clones, around 73% recorded once. The data stem from a study of T cell therapy after organ transplantation. Overall study: Up to 6 doses were given at 2-week intervals. Across 2 to 6 intravenous infusions, patients got a median of 1.92 x 10^8 CMV-specific T cells.

The chain combines TRBV25-1 with TRBJ1-5; possible D gene TRBD1, 5 bases. Material: CD8+ T cells from blood, obtained before autologous CMV-specific T cell therapy. This receptor was identified in a human patient who had received a solid organ transplant and had CMV disease. The CDR3 nucleotides read TGTGCCAGCCTCGAGGGGCCGGGTGCGGATCAGCCCCAGCATTTT. It specifies CASLEGPGADQPQHF.